The present TCR beta chain was sequenced within a study of beta chain features in type 1 diabetes. Study results and limitations: Fewer junction insertions and more nucleotide deletions appeared in type 1 diabetes patients. For Type 1 diabetes patients, all four CD4+ subsets carried TCRB CDR3s that were moderately but significantly shorter.

The germline V gene has CDR1 MNHEY and CDR2 SMNVEV (reference sequence). The CDR3 loop spans 15 amino acids. The V gene lost 1 base and the J gene lost 1 base, with 5 bases spanning the gap. A note on this clone: The antigen remains undetermined.

The isolated RNA, all of it, was reverse transcribed, so expressed TCRB transcripts were what got sequenced. This table comes from immunoSEQ multiplex PCR, and its TCRdb copy is limited to in-frame clones, with some not included. There are 600,000 to 700,000 clones in the sample; over 10% occur only once, and about 0.02% lies in the top ten. CD45RO/CCR7/CD25/CD127/CD95/CD27 separated CD4+ naive, central memory, regulatory and stem cell-like memory cells by sorting. The specimen sequenced was naive CD4+ T cells from blood. This sequence originates from a young man with type 1 diabetes. The chain has TRBV27 and TRBJ2-6; no reliable D call. CDR3 sequence (DNA): TGTGCCAGCAGTTTATGGGGATCTGGGGCCAACGTCCTGACTTTC. It translates to CASSLWGSGANVLTF.